These T cell receptor beta chains were read from a single sample in a study of shared clonotypes between healthy human individuals. Assay: immunoSEQ multiplex PCR; the TCRdb copy retains only in-frame clones and omits some. In the table there are about 110,000 clones, more than 65% of which are singletons. Input material: memory CD8+ T cells sorted from blood. The source is a woman in her twenties or thirties in good health. The conserved cysteine and the conserved F or W are not part of the CDR3 here. The order of the fields is V gene, J gene, CDR3 protein.

TRBV25-1,TRBJ2-7,ASSEASPGRSYEQY
TRBV25-1,TRBJ2-5,ASSESPDRPQETQY
TRBV4-1,TRBJ2-7,ASSQGRGTGSYEQY
TRBV6-1,TRBJ1-4,ASSEWTGFSEKLF
TRBV7-8,TRBJ1-2,ASSLDGAFYGYT
TRBV28,TRBJ1-5,ASKAHYQPQH
TRBV10-3,TRBJ2-2,AISESVGGSSSGELF
TRBV6-6,TRBJ1-5,ASSSGGSNQPQH
TRBV27,TRBJ1-5,ASSLWGGAEPQH
TRBV29-1,TRBJ1-1,SVDARLNTEAF
TRBV7-8,TRBJ1-5,ASSYDRRTGPFYSNQPQH
TRBV4-1,TRBJ1-1,ASSQQGQGLNTEAF
TRBV28,TRBJ2-7,ASRPRDRAFYEQY
TRBV7-9,TRBJ1-1,ASSFLSGEWNTEAF
TRBV7-9,TRBJ2-1,ASSRPFNEQF
TRBV2,TRBJ2-7,ASSSPFRLVAFHEQY
TRBV21-1,TRBJ1-4,ASSKGGGDRNEKLF
TRBV16,TRBJ1-1,ASSQYGAMNTEAF
TRBV5-5,TRBJ2-2,ASSLAGDPLGTSGTGELF